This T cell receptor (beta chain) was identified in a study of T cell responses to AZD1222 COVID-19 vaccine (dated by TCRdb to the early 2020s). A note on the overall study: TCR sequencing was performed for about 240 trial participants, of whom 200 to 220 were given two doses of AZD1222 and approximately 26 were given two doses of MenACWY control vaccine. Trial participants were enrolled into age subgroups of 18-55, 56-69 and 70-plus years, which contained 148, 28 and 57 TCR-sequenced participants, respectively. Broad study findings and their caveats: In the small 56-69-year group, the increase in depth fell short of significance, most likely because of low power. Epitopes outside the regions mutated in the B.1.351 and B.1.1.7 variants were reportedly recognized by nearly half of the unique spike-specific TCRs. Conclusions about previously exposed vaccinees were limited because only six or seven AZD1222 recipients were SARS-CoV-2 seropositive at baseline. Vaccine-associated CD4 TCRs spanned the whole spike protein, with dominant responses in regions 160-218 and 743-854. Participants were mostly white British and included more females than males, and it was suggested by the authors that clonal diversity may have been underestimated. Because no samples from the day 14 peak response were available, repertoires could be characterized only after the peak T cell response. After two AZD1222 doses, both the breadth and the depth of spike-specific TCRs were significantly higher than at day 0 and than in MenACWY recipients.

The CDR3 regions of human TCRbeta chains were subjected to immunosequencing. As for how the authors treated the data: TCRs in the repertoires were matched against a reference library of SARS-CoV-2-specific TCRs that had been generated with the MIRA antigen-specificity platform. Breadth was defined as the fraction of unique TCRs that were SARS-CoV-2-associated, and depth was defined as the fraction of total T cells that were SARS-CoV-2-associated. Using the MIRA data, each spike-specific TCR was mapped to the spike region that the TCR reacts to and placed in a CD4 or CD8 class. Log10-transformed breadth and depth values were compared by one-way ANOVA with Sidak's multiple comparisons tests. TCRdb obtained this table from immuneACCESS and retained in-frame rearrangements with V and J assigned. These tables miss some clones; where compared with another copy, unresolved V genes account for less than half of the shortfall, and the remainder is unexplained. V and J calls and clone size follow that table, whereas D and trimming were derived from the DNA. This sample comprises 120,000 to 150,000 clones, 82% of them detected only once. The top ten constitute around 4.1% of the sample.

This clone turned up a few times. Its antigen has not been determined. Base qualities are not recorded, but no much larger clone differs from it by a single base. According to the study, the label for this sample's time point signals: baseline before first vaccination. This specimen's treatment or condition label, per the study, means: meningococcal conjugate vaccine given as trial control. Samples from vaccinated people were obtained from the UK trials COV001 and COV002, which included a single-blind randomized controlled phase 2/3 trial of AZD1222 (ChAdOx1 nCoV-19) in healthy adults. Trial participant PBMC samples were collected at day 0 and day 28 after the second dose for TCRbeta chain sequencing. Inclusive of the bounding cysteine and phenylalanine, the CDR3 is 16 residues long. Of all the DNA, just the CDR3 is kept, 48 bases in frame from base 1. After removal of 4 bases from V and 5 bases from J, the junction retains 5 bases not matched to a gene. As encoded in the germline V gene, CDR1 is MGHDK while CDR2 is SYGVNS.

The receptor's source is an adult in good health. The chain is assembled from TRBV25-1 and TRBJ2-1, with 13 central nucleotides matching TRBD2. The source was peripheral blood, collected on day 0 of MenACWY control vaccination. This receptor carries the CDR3 CASSVLTSGGNNEQFF. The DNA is TGTGCCAGCAGTGTACTGACTAGCGGGGGGAACAATGAGCAGTTCTTC.